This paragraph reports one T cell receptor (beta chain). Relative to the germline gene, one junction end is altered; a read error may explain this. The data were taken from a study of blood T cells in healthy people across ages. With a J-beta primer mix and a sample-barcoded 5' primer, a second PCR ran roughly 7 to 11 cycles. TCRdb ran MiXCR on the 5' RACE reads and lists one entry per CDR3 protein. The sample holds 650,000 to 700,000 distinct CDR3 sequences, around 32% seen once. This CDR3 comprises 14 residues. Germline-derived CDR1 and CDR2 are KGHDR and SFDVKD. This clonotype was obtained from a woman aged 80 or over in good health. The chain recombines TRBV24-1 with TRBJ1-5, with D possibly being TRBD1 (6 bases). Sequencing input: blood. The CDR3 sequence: CATSEQGGNRPQHF. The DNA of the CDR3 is TGTGCCACCAGTGAGCAAGGGGGGAATCGGCCCCAGCATTTT.